The next 32 T cell receptor beta chains were all read from a single sample in a study of post-analysis software for immune sequencing data (dated by TCRdb to 2013 to 2016). The research as a whole found: Significantly higher frequencies in patients than in controls were found for several TRBV segments, including TRBV5-6, TRBV5-1 and TRBV20-1.

The library was generated by PCR. TCRdb lists the instrument as Illumina HiSeq 2500. Unique molecular identifiers were incorporated into TCR beta cDNA libraries to reduce PCR and sequencing biases. TCRdb reanalyzed the raw reads on its own, using fastp at Q25 for trimming and MiXCR for clone calling, and kept in-frame beta chains. Duplicate CDR3 protein sequences are folded into a single record with the most common DNA and genes. The sample table lists approximately 180,000 distinct CDR3 sequences, around 28% of them with a count of one. The ten largest clones represent more than 1.3% of the sample. These TCRs are of unknown antigen specificity. Input material: blood. The receptors originated from a girl aged 10-17 years with multiple sclerosis.

This clonotype was counted between two and nine times. The gene calls are TRBV30 and TRBJ1-4, with 9 positions matching TRBD1. This CDR3 comprises 15 residues. Germline lookup yields CDR1 GTSNPN and CDR2 SVGIG (reference sequence). J gave up 8 bases and V 0 bases, and 7 bases lay outside the gene matches. As DNA, the CDR3 is TGTGCCTGGAGTGTTGGGACAGGGATCAGGGAAAAACTGTTTTTT. It specifies CAWSVGTGIREKLFF.

This rearrangement joins TRBV11-2 to TRBJ2-1; D uncertain. Trimming took 3 bases from V and 8 from J, leaving 5 bases between them. Germline V gene lookup returns CDR1 SGHAT and CDR2 FQNNGV. The CDR3 sequence is 11 residues long. For the CDR3, the DNA is TGTGCCAGCAGCTTGAGTCATGAGCAGTTCTTC. Encoded protein: CASSLSHEQFF.

The gene calls are TRBV6-1 and TRBJ2-2; D may match TRBD1 or TRBD2 (5 bases each). Trimming removed 5 bases at V and 0 bases at J, with 19 bases between. The germline V gene encodes CDR1 MNHNS and CDR2 SASEGT. This CDR3 region has 18 residues. The CDR3 DNA is TGTGCCAGCAGTCGATCCATCCATCGGGGACCGAACACCGGGGAGCTGTTTTTT. Residues: CASSRSIHRGPNTGELFF.

As concerns this clonotype: This sequence may be a read error, since a much larger clone differs from it by one base. The chain carries TRBV20-1 and TRBJ2-5, with TRBD2 as a possible D gene (6 bases). CDR1 DFQATT and CDR2 SNEGSKA come from the germline V gene (reference sequence). CDR3 size: 13 residues. Trimming took off 5 bases at V and 11 bases at J, with 21 bases between the two ends. The CDR3 is CSAREIGRREQYF. CDR3 sequence (DNA): TGCAGTGCTCGGGAGATAGGCCGACGAGAGCAGTACTTC.

This clonotype was seen a handful of times. The chain joins TRBV3-1 to TRBJ1-2, with D maybe TRBD1 (6 bases). The CDR3 length is 15 residues. The V gene lost 0 bases and the J gene lost 8 bases, with 16 bases spanning the gap. CDR1 is LGHDT and CDR2 is YNNKEL in the germline V gene (reference sequence). DNA for the CDR3: TGTGCCAGCAGCCAAGAGGGGGGCCTGGTGGTCGGCTACACCTTC. This gives the protein CASSQEGGLVVGYTF.

V and J are TRBV6-5 and TRBJ2-2; D is ambiguous. Germline V gives CDR1 MNHEY, CDR2 SVGAGI. The CDR3 is made up of 16 amino acids. Trimming removed 2 bases from V and 5 bases from J, with 15 bases in between. CDR3 sequence (DNA): TGTGCCAGCAGTTACCTCGTGCCAGAACAGACCGGGGAGCTGTTTTTT. The encoded protein is CASSYLVPEQTGELFF.

The chain links TRBV2 to TRBJ2-1; 7 bases map to TRBD1. The CDR3 sequence is 12 residues long. The V and J ends lost 7 bases and 9 bases, in that order; junction bases with no gene match: 6. Germline V gives CDR1 SNHLY, CDR2 FYNNEI. This chain's CDR3 is CASKQGHSEQFF. The CDR3 DNA reads TGTGCCAGCAAACAGGGGCACAGTGAGCAGTTCTTC.

The rearrangement links TRBV19 to TRBJ2-5; no definite D call. V shed 1 base and J shed 1 base, with 7 bases lying between them. Germline V gene data show CDR1 as LNHDA and CDR2 as SQIVND (reference sequence). This CDR3 has 14 residues. This chain's CDR3 is CASSIGALQETQYF. The DNA of the CDR3 is TGTGCCAGTAGTATAGGAGCCCTCCAAGAGACCCAGTACTTC. Supplemented by reference TRBV19 and TRBJ2-5, the full variable domain reads DGGITQSPKYLFRKEGQNVTLSCEQNLNHDAMYWYRQDPGQGLRLIYYSQIVNDFQKGDIAEGYSVSREKKESFPLTVTSAQKNPTAFYLCASSIGALQETQYFGPGTRLLVL.

The table lists this clonotype with many counts. The V and J genes are TRBV5-1 and TRBJ2-3; 11 nucleotides line up with TRBD2. Germline values: CDR1 SGHRS, CDR2 YFSETQ. V lost 4 bases and J lost 3; bases outside the gene matches: 7. The CDR3 runs 16 residues. This chain's CDR3 is CASSTNSGRATDTQYF. The CDR3, as DNA: TGCGCCAGCAGCACAAATAGCGGGAGGGCGACAGATACGCAGTATTTT.

Comment on this clonotype: This may be a read error: a much more frequent sequence differs by one nucleotide. The CDR3 region is CASSLHTSYGQYF. In DNA, the CDR3 is TGCGCCAGCAGCTTGCACACCTCCTACGGGCAGTACTTC. The gene calls are TRBV5-1 and TRBJ2-5; no clear D. This CDR3 has 13 amino acids. The germline V gene has CDR1 SGHRS and CDR2 YFSETQ. Trimming took 1 base from V and 11 from J, leaving 15 bases between them.

A remark on this clonotype: One base away lies a much larger clone, so this may be a sequencing read error. The genes are TRBV7-7 and TRBJ2-1; weak D call: TRBD2 (6 bases). Germline V gene lookup returns CDR1 SSHAT and CDR2 FNYEAQ (reference sequence). This CDR3 region has 14 residues. CDR3 loop: CASSLGTGHNEQFF. In nucleotides, the CDR3 is TGTGCTAGCAGCCTCGGGACTGGTCACAATGAGCAGTTCTTC.

This clonotype was counted a few times. The V and J genes are TRBV20-1 and TRBJ1-1, with unresolved D. V was shortened by 0 bases and J by 0 bases, with 8 bases between the two germline ends. Germline-derived CDR1 and CDR2 are DFQATT and SNEGSKA (reference sequence). The CDR3 spans 14 residues. In DNA form, the CDR3 reads TGCAGTGCTAGAGAGCGGAGGATGAACACTGAAGCTTTCTTT. Amino acids: CSARERRMNTEAFF.

The rearrangement joins TRBV6-2 or TRBV6-3 to TRBJ1-2; tentatively, D is TRBD1 (5 bases). The V gene's germline CDR1 is MNHEY and CDR2 SVGEGT. Deletions cut 7 bases from V and 8 bases from J, with 17 bases between. This CDR3 has 13 residues. The CDR3 here is CASNTGTAGGYTF. The CDR3 DNA follows: TGTGCCAGCAATACCGGGACTGCCGGCGGCTACACCTTC.

This clonotype was seen ten or more times. The V gene is TRBV27, the J gene TRBJ2-7, with 9 bases lining up with TRBD1. The germline V gene encodes CDR1 MNHEY and CDR2 SMNVEV (reference sequence). The CDR3 has 15 amino acids. Unmatched junction bases numbered 11, after V lost 5 bases and J lost 6 bases. The CDR3 DNA sequence: TGTGCCAGCAGTCCAAGGGACAGGGCCGTTTCCGAGCAGTACTTC. Its translation is CASSPRDRAVSEQYF.

This clonotype was recorded many times. The gene calls are TRBV2 and TRBJ1-1, with 10 bases fitting TRBD1. The CDR3 covers 13 residues. V dropped 6 bases and J dropped 10; count of bases not matched to a gene: 8. Germline CDR1 SNHLY, CDR2 FYNNEI. The CDR3 loop is CASRARDRGAAFF. The DNA for the CDR3 is TGTGCCAGCAGGGCCCGGGACAGGGGAGCAGCTTTCTTT.

V is TRBV28 and J is TRBJ1-5; TRBD1 aligns across 8 bases. V was clipped by 6 bases and J by 5 bases; unmatched bases: 3. Germline CDR1 reads MDHEN; CDR2 reads SYDVKM. The CDR3 is 13 residues long. The CDR3 coding sequence is TGTGCCAGCAGGGGACAGGAGCATCAGCCCCAGCATTTT. Amino acids: CASRGQEHQPQHF.

A few counts support this clonotype. The CDR3 DNA is TGTGCCAGCGACCCTGAAGGGGGCGGGAACACTGAAGCTTTCTTT. As protein: CASDPEGGGNTEAFF. The J gene is TRBJ1-1, the V gene TRBV12-3 or TRBV12-4; the match to TRBD1 covers 7 bases. This CDR3 is built from 15 residues. V shed 8 bases and J 1 base; nucleotides not matched to a gene: 10.

This clonotype was seen at least ten times. V gene TRBV20-1 combines with J gene TRBJ1-2, with a weak D call TRBD1 (5 bases). Trimming pared 5 bases from V and 7 bases from J, leaving 17 bases between. Germline values: CDR1 DFQATT, CDR2 SNEGSKA (reference sequence). The CDR3 loop spans 13 amino acids. CDR3 loop: CSAPYPGAAGYTF. The CDR3 region has the DNA TGCAGTGCTCCCTACCCCGGGGCAGCTGGCTACACCTTC.

The chain recombines TRBV11-2 with TRBJ2-1; 10 bases fit TRBD2. Trimming at V came to 4 bases and at J to 3 bases, leaving 3 bases not matched to a gene. Per the germline V gene, CDR1 is SGHAT and CDR2 is FQNNGV. The CDR3 runs to 15 residues. The CDR3 region is CASSSGTSVYNEQFF. Here the CDR3 DNA reads TGTGCCAGCAGCTCTGGGACTAGCGTCTACAATGAGCAGTTCTTC.

V gene TRBV7-2 combines with J gene TRBJ2-1; either TRBD1 or TRBD2 may fit D (5 bases each). V lost 6 bases, J lost 7 bases, and 16 bases lay in between. The CDR3 runs to 14 residues. CDR1 is SGHTA and CDR2 is FQGNSA in the germline V gene. CDR3 loop: CASRPGTEGNEQFF. In DNA form, the CDR3 reads TGTGCCAGCAGGCCCGGGACGGAAGGGAATGAGCAGTTCTTC.

The sample holds a few counts of this clonotype. A much larger clone differs by one base, so this may be a read error. The chain combines TRBV4-1 with TRBJ2-5; D not resolved. Trimming took 4 bases from V and 11 from J, leaving 20 bases between them. From germline, CDR1 is MGHRA and CDR2 YSYEKL. This CDR3 region has 14 residues. Written as DNA, the CDR3 is TGCGCCAGCAGCCGCCCGGTGGTCCCGGATGAGCAGTACTTC. Its translation: CASSRPVVPDEQYF.

This clonotype was counted a few times. The J gene is TRBJ2-1, the V gene TRBV6-2 or TRBV6-3, with D perhaps matching TRBD2 (6 bases). Germline CDR1 is MNHEY and CDR2 is SVGEGT. This CDR3 is built from 15 residues. Trimming took off 5 bases at V and 2 bases at J, with 13 bases between the two ends. Written as DNA, the CDR3 is TGTGCCAGCAGTAGCAGCGGGCCAGCCTACAATGAGCAGTTCTTC. Translation: CASSSSGPAYNEQFF.

This clonotype was seen repeatedly, ten times or more. The V call is TRBV15, the J call TRBJ2-1, with no clear D. Trimming removed 4 bases at V and 1 base at J, with 14 bases between. Germline V gene lookup returns CDR1 LNHNV and CDR2 YYDKDF (reference sequence). The CDR3 is 16 residues long. The CDR3 loop is CATSNTIDQSYNEQFF. CDR3 bases: TGTGCCACCAGCAACACTATCGATCAGTCCTACAATGAGCAGTTCTTC.

This clonotype was observed at least ten times. V usage is TRBV5-1 and J usage is TRBJ2-3, with unresolved D. There are 14 residues in the CDR3. V lost 0 bases to trimming and J lost 2 bases, with 7 bases between them. Germline assignment: CDR1 SGHRS and CDR2 YFSETQ. The CDR3 spells CASSLEVPTDTQYF. CDR3 nucleotide sequence: TGCGCCAGCAGCTTGGAAGTCCCCACAGATACGCAGTATTTT.

A few counts support this clonotype. The chain is built from TRBV12-3 or TRBV12-4 and TRBJ1-2; 9 bases match TRBD1. CDR3 length: 16 residues. Losses at the gene ends were 2 bases for V and 1 base for J; bases not matched to a gene: 5. CDR3 DNA: TGTGCCAGCAGTTTAAGGGACAGGGATTATAACTATGGCTACACCTTC. As protein: CASSLRDRDYNYGYTF.

This clonotype was seen more than once but under ten times. The chain recombines TRBV5-1 with TRBJ2-5, with D perhaps matching TRBD1 (5 bases). V lost 7 bases and J 1 base, leaving 5 bases between the germline ends. The CDR3 sequence is 11 residues long. The V gene's germline CDR1 is SGHRS and CDR2 YFSETQ. CDR3 in DNA: TGCGCCAGCGGGGCCCAAGAGACCCAGTACTTC. Its translation: CASGAQETQYF.

This clonotype was counted at least ten times. The chain recombines TRBV12-3 or TRBV12-4 with TRBJ2-7; D unresolved. V was trimmed by 3 bases and J by 3 bases, leaving 21 bases between them. The CDR3 length is 17 residues. CDR3 sequence reads: CASSLIRVGLADYEQYF. CDR3 DNA sequence: TGTGCCAGCAGTTTGATTCGCGTGGGTCTTGCCGACTACGAGCAGTACTTC.

A note on this clonotype: With a much larger clone just one base away, this may be a read error. The CDR3, as DNA: TGTGCCAGCAGGAGGTCTGGGAACAATGAGCAGTTCTTC. Protein product: CASRRSGNNEQFF. This chain uses TRBV12-3 or TRBV12-4 with TRBJ2-1; D gene unclear. Deletions cut 6 bases from V and 5 bases from J, with 11 bases between. The CDR3 loop spans 13 amino acids.

This clonotype was observed a single time. The chain is built from TRBV7-6 and TRBJ2-3; no clear D. Trimming took off 7 bases at V and 5 bases at J, with 7 bases between the two ends. The germline V gene encodes CDR1 SGHVS and CDR2 FNYEAQ. The CDR3 is made up of 11 amino acids. CDR3 protein: CASNSEDTQYF. The CDR3, as DNA: TGTGCCAGCAACTCGGAAGATACGCAGTATTTT.

About this clonotype: This may be a read error, as it is one base from a much larger clone. The chain employs TRBV7-9 and TRBJ2-7; D not resolved. The germline V and J ends were trimmed by 1 base and 7 bases, with 8 bases remaining between them. This CDR3 contains 12 residues. Germline CDR1 and CDR2: SEHNR and FQNEAQ (reference sequence). CDR3 residues: CASSLVVDEQYF. CDR3 DNA sequence: TGTGCCAGCAGCTTAGTGGTAGATGAGCAGTACTTC.

This clonotype was seen ten or more times. V is TRBV29-1 and J is TRBJ2-6; 8 bases are shared with TRBD1. With 4 bases clipped from V and 1 base from J, the junction kept 6 bases outside the gene matches. The CDR3 is 16 amino acids. Germline values: CDR1 SQVTM, CDR2 ANQGSEA. The CDR3, as DNA: TGCAGCGTTGTAGGACAGGGCCTTTCTGGGGCCAACGTCCTGACTTTC. Residues: CSVVGQGLSGANVLTF.

Many counts were recorded for this clonotype. This chain links TRBV7-3 with TRBJ2-5, with 11 bases that match TRBD2. Germline loops: CDR1 SGHTA, CDR2 FQGTGA. V lost 2 bases to trimming and J lost 1 base; unmatched junction nucleotides: 0. The length of the CDR3 is 15 residues. Written as DNA, the CDR3 is TGTGCCAGCAGCTTAGGGACTAGCGGCCAAGAGACCCAGTACTTC. Encoded protein: CASSLGTSGQETQYF.